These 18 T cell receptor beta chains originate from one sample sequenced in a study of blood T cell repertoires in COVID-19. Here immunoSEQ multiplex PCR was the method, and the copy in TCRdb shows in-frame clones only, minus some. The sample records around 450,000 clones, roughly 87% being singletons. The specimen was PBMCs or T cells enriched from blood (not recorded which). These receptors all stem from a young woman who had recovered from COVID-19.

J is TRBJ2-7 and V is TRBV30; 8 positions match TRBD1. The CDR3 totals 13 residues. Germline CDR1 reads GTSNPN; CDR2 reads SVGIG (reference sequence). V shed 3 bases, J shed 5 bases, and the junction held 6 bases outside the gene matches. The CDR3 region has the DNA TGTGCCTGGAGACGACAGGGGATCCACGAGCAGTACTTC. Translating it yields CAWRRQGIHEQYF.

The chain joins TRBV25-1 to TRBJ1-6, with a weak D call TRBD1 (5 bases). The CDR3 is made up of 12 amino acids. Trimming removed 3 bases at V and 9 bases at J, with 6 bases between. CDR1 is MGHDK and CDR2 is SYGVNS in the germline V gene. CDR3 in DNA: TGTGCCAGCAGTGAGGGGGGTTCACCCCTCCACTTT. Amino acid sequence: CASSEGGSPLHF.

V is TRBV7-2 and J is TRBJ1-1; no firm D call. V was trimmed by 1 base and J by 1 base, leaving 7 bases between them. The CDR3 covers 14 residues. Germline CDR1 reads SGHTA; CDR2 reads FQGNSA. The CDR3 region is CASSLGTENTEAFF. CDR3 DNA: TGTGCCAGCAGCTTAGGGACTGAGAACACTGAAGCTTTCTTT. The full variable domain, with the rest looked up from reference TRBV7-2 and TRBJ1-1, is GAGVSQSPSNKVTEKGKDVELRCDPISGHTALYWYRQSLGQGLEFLIYFQGNSAPDKSGLPSDRFSAERTGGSVSTLTIQRTQQEDSAVYLCASSLGTENTEAFFGQGTRLTVV.

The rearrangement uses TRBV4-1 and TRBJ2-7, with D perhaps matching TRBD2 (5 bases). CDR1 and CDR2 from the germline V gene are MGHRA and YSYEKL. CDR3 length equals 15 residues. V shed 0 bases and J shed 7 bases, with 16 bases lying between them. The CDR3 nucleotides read TGCGCCAGCAGCCAAGACAAGGGTAGGAGGAAAGAGCAGTACTTC. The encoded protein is CASSQDKGRRKEQYF.

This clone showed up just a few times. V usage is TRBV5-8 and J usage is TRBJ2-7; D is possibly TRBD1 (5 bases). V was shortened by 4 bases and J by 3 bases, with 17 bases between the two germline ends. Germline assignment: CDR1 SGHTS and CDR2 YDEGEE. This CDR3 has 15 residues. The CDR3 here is CASSIRQGTFYEQYF. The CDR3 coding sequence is TGTGCCAGCAGCATCCGCCAGGGTACTTTCTACGAGCAGTACTTC.

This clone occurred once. In DNA form, the CDR3 reads TGTGCCAGCAGCTCCCCTCCTCCAGGGTTCCGAGGCACTGAAGCTTTCTTT. Protein product: CASSSPPPGFRGTEAFF. The rearrangement joins TRBV7-9 to TRBJ1-1; tentatively, D is TRBD1 (5 bases). CDR1 is SEHNR and CDR2 is FQNEAQ in the germline V gene (reference sequence). V lost 4 bases to trimming and J lost 4 bases, with 22 bases between them. This CDR3 has 17 amino acids.

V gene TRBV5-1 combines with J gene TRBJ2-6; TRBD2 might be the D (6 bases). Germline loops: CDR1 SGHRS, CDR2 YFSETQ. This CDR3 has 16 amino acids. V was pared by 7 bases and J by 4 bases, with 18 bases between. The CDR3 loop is CASRKPEGSGANVLTF. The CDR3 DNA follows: TGCGCCAGCCGCAAGCCGGAGGGGTCGGGGGCCAACGTCCTGACTTTC. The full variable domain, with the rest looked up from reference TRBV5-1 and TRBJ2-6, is KAGVTQTPRYLIKTRGQQVTLSCSPISGHRSVSWYQQTPGQGLQFLFEYFSETQRNKGNFPGRFSGRQFSNSRSEMNVSTLELGDSALYLCASRKPEGSGANVLTFGAGSRLTVL.

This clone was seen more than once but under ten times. Here the CDR3 reads CASSLGDRGRDGYTF. The CDR3 DNA reads TGTGCCAGCAGCTTAGGGGACAGGGGGCGAGATGGCTACACCTTC. This rearrangement joins TRBV7-9 to TRBJ1-2, with 12 bases identical to TRBD1. Trimming removed 1 base from V and 6 bases from J; junction bases left unmatched: 3. This CDR3 contains 15 residues. Germline V gene lookup returns CDR1 SEHNR and CDR2 FQNEAQ (reference sequence).

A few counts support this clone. CDR3 protein: CASSSRGLVGTEAFF. CDR3 in DNA: TGTGCCAGCAGTTCCAGGGGTTTAGTAGGCACTGAAGCTTTCTTT. The chain joins TRBV27 to TRBJ1-1; possibly TRBD1 for D (6 bases). The germline gives CDR1 MNHEY, CDR2 SMNVEV (reference sequence). Trimming removed 4 bases from V and 4 bases from J, with 16 bases in between. The length of the CDR3 is 15 residues.

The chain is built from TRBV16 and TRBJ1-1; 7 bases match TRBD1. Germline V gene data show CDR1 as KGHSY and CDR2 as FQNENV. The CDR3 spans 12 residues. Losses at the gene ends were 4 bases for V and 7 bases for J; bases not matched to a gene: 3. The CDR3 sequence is CASSRDRVEAFF. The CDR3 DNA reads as TGTGCCAGCAGCCGCGACAGGGTTGAAGCTTTCTTT. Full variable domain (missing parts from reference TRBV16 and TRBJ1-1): GEEVAQTPKHLVRGEGQKAKLYCAPIKGHSYVFWYQQVLKNEFKFLISFQNENVFDETGMPKERFSAKCLPNSPCSLEIQATKLEDSAVYFCASSRDRVEAFFGQGTRLTVV.

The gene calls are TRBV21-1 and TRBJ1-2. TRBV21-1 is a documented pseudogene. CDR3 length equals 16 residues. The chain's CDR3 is CASSNQVGGTGYGYTF. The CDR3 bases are TGTGCCAGCAGCAATCAGGTGGGAGGGACTGGGTATGGCTACACCTTC.

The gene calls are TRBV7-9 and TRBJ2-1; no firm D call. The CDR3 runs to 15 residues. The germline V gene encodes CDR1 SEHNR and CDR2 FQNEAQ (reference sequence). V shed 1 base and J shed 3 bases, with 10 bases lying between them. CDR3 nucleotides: TGTGCCAGCAGCTTAGATGAGAGACACTACAATGAGCAGTTCTTC. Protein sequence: CASSLDERHYNEQFF.

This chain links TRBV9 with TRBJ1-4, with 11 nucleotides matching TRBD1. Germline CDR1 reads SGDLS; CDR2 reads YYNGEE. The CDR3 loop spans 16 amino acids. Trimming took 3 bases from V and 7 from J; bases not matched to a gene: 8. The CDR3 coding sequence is TGTGCCAGCAGCGCAAGCTTGGGACAGGGGGTTGAAAAACTGTTTTTT. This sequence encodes CASSASLGQGVEKLFF. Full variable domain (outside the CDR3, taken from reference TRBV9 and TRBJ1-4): DSGVTQTPKHLITATGQRVTLRCSPRSGDLSVYWYQQSLDQGLQFLIQYYNGEERAKGNILERFSAQQFPDLHSELNLSSLELGDSALYFCASSASLGQGVEKLFFGSGTQLSVL.

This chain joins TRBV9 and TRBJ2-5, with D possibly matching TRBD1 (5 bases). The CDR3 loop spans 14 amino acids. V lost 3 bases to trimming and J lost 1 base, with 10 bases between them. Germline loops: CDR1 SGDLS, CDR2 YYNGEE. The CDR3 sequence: CASSGLDSQETQYF. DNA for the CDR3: TGTGCCAGCAGCGGCCTAGACAGCCAAGAGACCCAGTACTTC.

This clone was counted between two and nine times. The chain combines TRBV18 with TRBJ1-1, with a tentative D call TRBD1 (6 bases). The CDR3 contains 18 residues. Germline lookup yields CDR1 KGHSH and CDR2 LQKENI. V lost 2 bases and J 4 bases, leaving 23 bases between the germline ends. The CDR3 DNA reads TGTGCCAGCTCACCATGGGGGGGCGGAGGCTTCAGGGCCACTGAAGCTTTCTTT. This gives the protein CASSPWGGGGFRATEAFF.

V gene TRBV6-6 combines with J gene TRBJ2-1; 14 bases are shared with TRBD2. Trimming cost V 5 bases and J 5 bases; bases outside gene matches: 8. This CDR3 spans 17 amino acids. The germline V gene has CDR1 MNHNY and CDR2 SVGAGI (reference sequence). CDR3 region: CASSPGTSGGLNNEQFF. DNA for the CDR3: TGTGCCAGCAGTCCCGGGACTAGCGGGGGCCTTAACAATGAGCAGTTCTTC.

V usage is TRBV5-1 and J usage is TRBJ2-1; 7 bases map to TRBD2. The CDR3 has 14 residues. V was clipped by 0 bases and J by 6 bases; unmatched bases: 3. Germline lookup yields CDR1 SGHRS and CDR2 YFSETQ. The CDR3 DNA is TGCGCCAGCAGCTTGGTGTCTAGCGGCAATGAGCAGTTCTTC. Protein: CASSLVSSGNEQFF. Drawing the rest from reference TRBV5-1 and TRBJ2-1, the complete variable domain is KAGVTQTPRYLIKTRGQQVTLSCSPISGHRSVSWYQQTPGQGLQFLFEYFSETQRNKGNFPGRFSGRQFSNSRSEMNVSTLELGDSALYLCASSLVSSGNEQFFGPGTRLTVL.

CDR3 residues: CASSLAPETNEKLFF. In DNA, the CDR3 is TGCGCCAGCAGCTTGGCCCCGGAGACTAATGAAAAACTGTTTTTT. The chain carries TRBV5-1 and TRBJ1-4; no clear D gene. The V end lost 0 bases, the J end lost 2 bases, and 8 bases lay between the germline ends. The germline gives CDR1 SGHRS, CDR2 YFSETQ. The CDR3 is made up of 15 amino acids.